This T cell receptor (beta chain) originates from a study of shared clonotypes between healthy human individuals. Germline assignment: CDR1 MNHEY and CDR2 SMNVEV (reference sequence). The CDR3 has 10 residues. Trimming removed 7 bases from V and 4 bases from J, with 5 bases in between. Genomic DNA of every subset was divided equally among multiple immunoSEQ plates. Assay: immunoSEQ multiplex PCR; the TCRdb copy retains only in-frame clones and omits some. The repertoire includes roughly 1 million clones, around 78% of them detected once, and about 0.52% sits in the top ten. This clone was observed once.

J is TRBJ2-7 and V is TRBV27; D unclear. The sequenced sample consisted of memory CD4+ T cells from PBMCs. Specified subset: CD45RA-negative fraction. The clonotype comes from a man in his late teens or twenties in good health. Some clones in this sample may be carry-over from other donors' samples. The CDR3 protein is CASKDYEQYF. The CDR3 nucleotides are TGTGCCAGCAAAGATTACGAGCAGTACTTC.